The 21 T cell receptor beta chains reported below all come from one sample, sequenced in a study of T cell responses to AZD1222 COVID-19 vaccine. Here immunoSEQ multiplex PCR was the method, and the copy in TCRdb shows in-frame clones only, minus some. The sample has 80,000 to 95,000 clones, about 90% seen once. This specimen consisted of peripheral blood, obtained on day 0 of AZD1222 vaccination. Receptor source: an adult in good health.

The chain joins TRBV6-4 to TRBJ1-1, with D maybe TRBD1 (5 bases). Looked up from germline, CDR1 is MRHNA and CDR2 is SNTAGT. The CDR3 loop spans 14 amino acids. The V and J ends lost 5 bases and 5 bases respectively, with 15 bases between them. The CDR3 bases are TGTGCCAGCAGTCAAGAGGGGTGGGTAACTGAAGCTTTCTTT. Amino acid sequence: CASSQEGWVTEAFF.

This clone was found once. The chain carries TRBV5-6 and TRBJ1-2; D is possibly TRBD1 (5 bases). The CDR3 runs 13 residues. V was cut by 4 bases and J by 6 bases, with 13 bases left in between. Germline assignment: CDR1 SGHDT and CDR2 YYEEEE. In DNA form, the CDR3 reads TGTGCCAGCAGCCCCCGGGGGGGGGATGGCTACACCTTC. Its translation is CASSPRGGDGYTF.

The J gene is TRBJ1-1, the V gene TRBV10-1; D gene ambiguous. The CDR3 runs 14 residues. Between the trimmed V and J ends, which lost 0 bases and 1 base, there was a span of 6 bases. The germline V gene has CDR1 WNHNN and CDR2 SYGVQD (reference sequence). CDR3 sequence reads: CASSESSRNTEAFF. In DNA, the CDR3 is TGCGCCAGCAGTGAGTCGAGCAGGAACACTGAAGCTTTCTTT.

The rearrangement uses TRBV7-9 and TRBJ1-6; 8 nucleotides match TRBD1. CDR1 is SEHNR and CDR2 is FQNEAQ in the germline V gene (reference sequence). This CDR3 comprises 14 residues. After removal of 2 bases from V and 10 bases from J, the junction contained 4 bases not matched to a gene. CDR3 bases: TGTGCCAGCAGCTTATACAGGGGGGACTCACCCCTCCACTTT. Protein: CASSLYRGDSPLHF.

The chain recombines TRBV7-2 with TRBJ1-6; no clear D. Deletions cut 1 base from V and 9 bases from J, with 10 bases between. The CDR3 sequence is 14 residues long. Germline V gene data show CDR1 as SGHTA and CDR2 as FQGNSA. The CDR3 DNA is TGTGCCAGCAGCTTAGAGGTTTCGAGTTCACCCCTCCACTTT. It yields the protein CASSLEVSSSPLHF.

The chain's CDR3 is CASSQQVGEAFF. In DNA, the CDR3 is TGCGCCAGCAGCCAACAAGTAGGTGAAGCTTTCTTT. The gene calls are TRBV5-1 and TRBJ1-1, with no clear D. The CDR3 consists of 12 residues. Per the germline V gene, CDR1 is SGHRS and CDR2 is YFSETQ. V was clipped by 4 bases and J by 7 bases, with 11 bases between them.

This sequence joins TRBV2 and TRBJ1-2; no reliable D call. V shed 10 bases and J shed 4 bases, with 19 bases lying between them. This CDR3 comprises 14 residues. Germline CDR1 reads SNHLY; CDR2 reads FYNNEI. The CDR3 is CATLNPGSAYGYTF. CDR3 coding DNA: TGTGCCACCCTAAATCCCGGGTCGGCCTATGGCTACACCTTC.

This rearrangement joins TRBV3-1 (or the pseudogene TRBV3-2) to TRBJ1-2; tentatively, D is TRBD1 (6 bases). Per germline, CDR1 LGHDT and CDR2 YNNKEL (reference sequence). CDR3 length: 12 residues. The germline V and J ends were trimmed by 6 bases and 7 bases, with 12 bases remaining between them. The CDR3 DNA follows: TGTGCCAGCAGTCCCTGGGGGGCTGGCTACACCTTC. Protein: CASSPWGAGYTF.

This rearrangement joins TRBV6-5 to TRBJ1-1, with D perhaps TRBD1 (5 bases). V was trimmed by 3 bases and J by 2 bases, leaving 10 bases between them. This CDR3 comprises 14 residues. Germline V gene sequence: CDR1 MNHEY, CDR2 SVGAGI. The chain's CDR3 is CASSYLRENTEAFF. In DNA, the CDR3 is TGTGCCAGCAGTTATCTCAGGGAAAACACTGAAGCTTTCTTT.

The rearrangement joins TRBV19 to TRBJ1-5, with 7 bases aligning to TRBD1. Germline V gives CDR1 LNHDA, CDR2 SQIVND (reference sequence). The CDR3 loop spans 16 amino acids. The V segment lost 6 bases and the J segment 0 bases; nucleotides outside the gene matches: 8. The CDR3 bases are TGTGCCAGTAGGACAGGGATTACCTATAGCAATCAGCCCCAGCATTTT. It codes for CASRTGITYSNQPQHF. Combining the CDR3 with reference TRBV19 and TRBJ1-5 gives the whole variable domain DGGITQSPKYLFRKEGQNVTLSCEQNLNHDAMYWYRQDPGQGLRLIYYSQIVNDFQKGDIAEGYSVSREKKESFPLTVTSAQKNPTAFYLCASRTGITYSNQPQHFGDGTRLSIL.

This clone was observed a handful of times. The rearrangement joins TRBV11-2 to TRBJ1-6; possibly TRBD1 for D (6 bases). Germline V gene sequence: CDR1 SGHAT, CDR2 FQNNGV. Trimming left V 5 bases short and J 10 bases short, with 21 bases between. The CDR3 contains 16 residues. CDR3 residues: CASSPLPRGKRSPLHF. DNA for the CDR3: TGTGCCAGCAGCCCACTCCCCAGGGGAAAAAGGTCACCCCTCCACTTT.

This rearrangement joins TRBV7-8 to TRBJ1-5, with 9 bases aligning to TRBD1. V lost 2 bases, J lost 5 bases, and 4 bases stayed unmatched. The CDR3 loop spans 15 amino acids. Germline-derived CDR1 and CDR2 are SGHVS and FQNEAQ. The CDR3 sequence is CASSLNRGQYQPQHF. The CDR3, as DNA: TGTGCCAGCAGCTTAAACAGGGGGCAATATCAGCCCCAGCATTTT.

The CDR3 sequence: CASSFPGANVLTF. As DNA, the CDR3 is TGTGCCAGCAGTTTCCCTGGGGCCAACGTCCTGACTTTC. This sequence joins TRBV27 and TRBJ2-6; D not certain. The CDR3 loop spans 13 amino acids. The germline CDR1 and CDR2 sequences are MNHEY and SMNVEV (reference sequence). V dropped 3 bases and J dropped 2 bases, with 2 bases sitting between them.

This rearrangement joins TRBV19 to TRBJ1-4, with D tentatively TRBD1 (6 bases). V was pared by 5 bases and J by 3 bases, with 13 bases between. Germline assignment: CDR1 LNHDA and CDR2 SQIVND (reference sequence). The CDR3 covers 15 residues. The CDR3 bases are TGTGCCAGTAGTGAGGACAGAACGGCTAATGAAAAACTGTTTTTT. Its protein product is CASSEDRTANEKLFF.

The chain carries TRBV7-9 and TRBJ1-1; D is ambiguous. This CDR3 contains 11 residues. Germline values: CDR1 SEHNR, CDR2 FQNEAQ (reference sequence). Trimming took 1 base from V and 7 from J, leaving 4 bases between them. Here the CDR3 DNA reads TGTGCCAGCAGCTTAGGGGGTGAAGCTTTCTTT. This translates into CASSLGGEAFF.

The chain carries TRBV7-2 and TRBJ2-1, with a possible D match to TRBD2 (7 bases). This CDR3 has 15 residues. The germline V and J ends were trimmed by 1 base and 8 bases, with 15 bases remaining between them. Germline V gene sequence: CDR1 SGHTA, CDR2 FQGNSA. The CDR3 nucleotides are TGTGCCAGCAGCTTAGAAGGGGGGGGCCTTTATGAGCAGTTCTTC. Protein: CASSLEGGGLYEQFF.

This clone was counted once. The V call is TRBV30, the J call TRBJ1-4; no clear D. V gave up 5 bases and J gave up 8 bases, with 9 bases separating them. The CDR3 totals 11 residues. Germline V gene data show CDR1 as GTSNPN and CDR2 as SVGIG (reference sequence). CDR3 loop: CAWGIREKLFF. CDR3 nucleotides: TGTGCCTGGGGTATTAGGGAAAAACTGTTTTTT. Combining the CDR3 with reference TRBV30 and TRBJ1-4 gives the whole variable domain SQTIHQWPATLVQPVGSPLSLECTVEGTSNPNLYWYRQAAGRGLQLLFYSVGIGQISSEVPQNLSASRPQDRQFILSSKKLLLSDSGFYLCAWGIREKLFFGSGTQLSVL.

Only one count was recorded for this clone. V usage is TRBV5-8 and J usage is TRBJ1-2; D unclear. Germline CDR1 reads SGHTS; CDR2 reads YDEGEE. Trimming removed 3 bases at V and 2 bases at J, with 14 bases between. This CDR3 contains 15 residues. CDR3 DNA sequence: TGTGCCAGCAGCTATTCCATTCGACGGAACTATGGCTACACCTTC. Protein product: CASSYSIRRNYGYTF.

The CDR3 region is CASSRAGDNYNEQFF. For the CDR3, the DNA is TGTGCCAGCAGCCGCGCGGGGGATAACTACAATGAGCAGTTCTTC. This sequence joins TRBV7-9 and TRBJ2-1; 7 bases are shared with TRBD2. CDR3 size: 15 residues. Germline V lookup: CDR1 SEHNR, CDR2 FQNEAQ (reference sequence). The J segment lost 3 bases and the V segment lost 5 bases, leaving 7 bases of the junction unmatched.

The CDR3 sequence: CASSYGTGHNEKLFF. The DNA for the CDR3 is TGTGCCAGCAGTTATGGGACAGGACATAATGAAAAACTGTTTTTT. The chain carries TRBV6-5 and TRBJ1-4; 8 bases align to TRBD1. Germline CDR1 and CDR2: MNHEY and SVGAGI. The CDR3 consists of 15 residues. Losses at the gene ends were 3 bases for V and 4 bases for J; bases not matched to a gene: 4.

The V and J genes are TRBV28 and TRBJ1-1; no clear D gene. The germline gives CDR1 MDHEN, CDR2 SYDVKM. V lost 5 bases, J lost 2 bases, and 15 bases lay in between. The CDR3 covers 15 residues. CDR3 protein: CASSPLRAVNTEAFF. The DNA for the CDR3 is TGTGCCAGCAGTCCACTCCGCGCGGTTAACACTGAAGCTTTCTTT. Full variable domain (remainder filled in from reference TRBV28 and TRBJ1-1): DVKVTQSSRYLVKRTGEKVFLECVQDMDHENMFWYRQDPGLGLRLIYFSYDVKMKEKGDIPEGYSVSREKKERFSLILESASTNQTSMYLCASSPLRAVNTEAFFGQGTRLTVV.